A single sample is the source of the 29 T cell receptor beta chains below, sequenced in a study of shared clonotypes between healthy human individuals. The table came from immunoSEQ multiplex PCR; TCRdb's copy has only in-frame clones and leaves some out. This table holds 800,000 to 1,200,000 clones, approximately 78% found once. The sequenced sample was memory CD4+ T cells from PBMCs. Subset indicated: CD45RA-negative fraction. The receptor set was obtained from a man in his late teens or twenties in good health. Some clones in this sample may be carry-over from other donors' samples.

This sequence joins TRBV11-2 and TRBJ2-7; 9 bases fit TRBD1. The CDR3 is made up of 17 amino acids. Germline V gives CDR1 SGHAT, CDR2 FQNNGV. With V trimmed by 4 bases and J by 5 bases, 15 bases remained unmatched. The CDR3 spells CASSSIYGTGSFHEQYF. The CDR3 DNA reads as TGTGCCAGCAGCTCAATTTACGGGACAGGGAGTTTCCACGAGCAGTACTTC. Full variable domain (rest looked up from reference TRBV11-2 and TRBJ2-7): EAGVAQSPRYKIIEKRQSVAFWCNPISGHATLYWYQQILGQGPKLLIQFQNNGVVDDSQLPKDRFSAERLKGVDSTLKIQPAKLEDSAVYLCASSSIYGTGSFHEQYFGPGTRLTVT.

This chain joins TRBV19 and TRBJ1-5; no clear D gene. The ends were cut back, 1 base at V and 5 bases at J, with 6 bases in the middle. The germline V gene has CDR1 LNHDA and CDR2 SQIVND (reference sequence). The CDR3 is 13 residues long. CDR3 DNA: TGTGCCAGTAGTATAGTGGCGGATCAGCCCCAGCATTTT. This codes for CASSIVADQPQHF. Drawing the rest from reference TRBV19 and TRBJ1-5, the complete variable domain is DGGITQSPKYLFRKEGQNVTLSCEQNLNHDAMYWYRQDPGQGLRLIYYSQIVNDFQKGDIAEGYSVSREKKESFPLTVTSAQKNPTAFYLCASSIVADQPQHFGDGTRLSIL.

The gene calls are TRBV9 and TRBJ2-1, with 11 bases lining up with TRBD2. The CDR3 is 16 residues long. With 3 bases clipped from V and 4 bases from J, the junction kept 6 bases outside the gene matches. The germline V gene has CDR1 SGDLS and CDR2 YYNGEE. The DNA of the CDR3 is TGTGCCAGCAGCGCCCTCGGGACTAGCGGATACAATGAGCAGTTCTTC. Translated, it gives CASSALGTSGYNEQFF.

This chain connects TRBV5-4 to TRBJ2-7; D not resolved. V was pared by 0 bases and J by 4 bases, with 11 bases between. Germline assignment: CDR1 SGHNT and CDR2 YYREEE (reference sequence). This CDR3 is built from 14 residues. The CDR3 loop reads CASSLVGAEYEQYF. CDR3 in DNA: TGTGCCAGCAGCTTGGTGGGTGCGGAATACGAGCAGTACTTC.

This clone was counted ten times or more. The chain carries TRBV28 and TRBJ1-5; 11 nucleotides line up with TRBD1. The CDR3 sequence is 18 residues long. V lost 6 bases and J lost 3; bases outside the gene matches: 13. Germline V gives CDR1 MDHEN, CDR2 SYDVKM. CDR3 sequence: CASRHPPGQGVSNQPQHF. The CDR3 DNA reads as TGTGCCAGCAGACACCCCCCGGGACAGGGGGTTTCCAATCAGCCCCAGCATTTT.

This chain joins TRBV28 and TRBJ2-3; TRBD2 matches 7 bases. CDR3 length: 15 amino acids. Germline V gene lookup returns CDR1 MDHEN and CDR2 SYDVKM. V gave up 3 bases and J gave up 2 bases; unmatched junction bases: 5. CDR3 coding DNA: TGTGCCAGCAGTTTCTCAGCGGGACCCACAGATACGCAGTATTTT. This translates into CASSFSAGPTDTQYF.

V usage is TRBV7-2 and J usage is TRBJ2-7; TRBD1 matches 10 bases. This CDR3 is 16 amino acids long. Germline CDR1 reads SGHTA; CDR2 reads FQGNSA. J lost 2 bases, V lost 0 bases, and 4 bases had no gene match. The CDR3 here is CASSLAPGQGTYEQYF. The DNA of the CDR3 is TGTGCCAGCAGCTTAGCCCCGGGACAGGGGACCTACGAGCAGTACTTC.

This clone occurred once. CDR3 sequence (DNA): TGTGCCAGTAGAACCGGAAGGGTAACTGGGGCCAACGTCCTGACTTTC. Translated: CASRTGRVTGANVLTF. This chain links TRBV19 with TRBJ2-6, with D uncertain. The CDR3 is 16 residues long. Per germline, CDR1 LNHDA and CDR2 SQIVND (reference sequence). The ends were cut back, 6 bases at V and 2 bases at J, with 14 bases in the middle.

The V and J genes are TRBV5-1 and TRBJ1-1, with D unclear. V shed 0 bases and J shed 1 base, with 7 bases lying between them. The CDR3 is made up of 14 amino acids. Germline V gene data show CDR1 as SGHRS and CDR2 as YFSETQ. The CDR3 protein is CASSLATPNTEAFF. The CDR3 nucleotides are TGCGCCAGCAGCTTGGCCACCCCGAACACTGAAGCTTTCTTT.

The chain is built from TRBV12-5 and TRBJ2-3; D is tentatively TRBD1 or TRBD2 (5 bases each). Trimming pared 6 bases from V and 0 bases from J, leaving 13 bases between. Germline CDR1 reads LGHNT; CDR2 reads FRNRAP. The CDR3 has 15 residues. CDR3 DNA: TGTGCTAGTGGCCGGGACGACGGGAGCACAGATACGCAGTATTTT. Its protein is CASGRDDGSTDTQYF.

Concerning this clone: At one of its ends the junction is not consistent with the germline gene, which may arise from a read error. The chain couples TRBV28 to TRBJ2-7; D remains ambiguous. Germline lookup yields CDR1 MDHEN and CDR2 SYDVKM. CDR3 length: 14 residues. This CDR3 is CASSLSTGPYEQYF. CDR3 sequence (DNA): TGTGCCAGCAGCTTATCGACTGGTCCCTACGAGCAGTACTTC.

The chain recombines TRBV28 with TRBJ1-1, with a weak D call TRBD1 (6 bases). V shed 4 bases and J shed 9 bases, with 21 bases lying between them. The CDR3 runs to 15 residues. Germline CDR1 MDHEN, CDR2 SYDVKM. CDR3 in amino acids: CASSSEGRGRSKAFF. CDR3 DNA: TGTGCCAGCAGTTCGGAAGGCCGGGGGCGCTCTAAAGCTTTCTTT.

This chain links TRBV29-1 with TRBJ2-5, with D maybe TRBD2 (6 bases). Germline CDR1 and CDR2: SQVTM and ANQGSEA. The CDR3 sequence is 13 residues long. Trimming cost V 6 bases and J 3 bases, with 14 bases left between them. The CDR3 loop is CSVLMGGKETQYF. For the CDR3, the DNA is TGCAGCGTCTTGATGGGGGGAAAAGAGACCCAGTACTTC.

This clone was seen a handful of times. Additional DNA sequences in this sample encode the identical CDR3. This chain joins TRBV6-5 and TRBJ2-3; D is unclear. CDR1 and CDR2 (germline): MNHEY, SVGAGI. This CDR3 has 11 residues. V was trimmed by 3 bases and J by 5 bases, leaving 3 bases between them. CDR3 amino acids: CASSYKDTQYF. In DNA form, the CDR3 reads TGTGCCAGCAGTTATAAAGATACGCAGTATTTT.

The V call is TRBV5-4, the J call TRBJ1-1; no clear D. V was shortened by 0 bases and J by 4 bases, with 7 bases between the two germline ends. The CDR3 sequence is 13 residues long. From germline, CDR1 is SGHNT and CDR2 YYREEE (reference sequence). Written as DNA, the CDR3 is TGTGCCAGCAGCTTGGAACTGCTCACTGAAGCTTTCTTT. It yields the protein CASSLELLTEAFF.

V gene TRBV27 combines with J gene TRBJ2-1, with 10 bases that match TRBD2. The CDR3 is 17 residues long. V shed 0 bases and J 5 bases; nucleotides not matched to a gene: 7. From germline, CDR1 is MNHEY and CDR2 SMNVEV (reference sequence). The CDR3 nucleotides read TGTGCCAGCAGTTTATCGGGACTAGCGTTAGGACACAATGAGCAGTTCTTC. This codes for CASSLSGLALGHNEQFF.

J is TRBJ2-5 and V is TRBV7-7; TRBD1 aligns across 7 bases. The CDR3 is made up of 15 amino acids. Germline V gives CDR1 SSHAT, CDR2 FNYEAQ (reference sequence). With 5 bases clipped from V and 3 bases from J, the junction kept 9 bases outside the gene matches. Here the CDR3 DNA reads TGTGCCAGCAGCCAAACCGGGACAGCAAAAGAGACCCAGTACTTC. It encodes CASSQTGTAKETQYF.

This chain links TRBV4-1 with TRBJ1-4, with no clear D. The CDR3 loop spans 16 amino acids. V dropped 3 bases and J dropped 8 bases, with 19 bases sitting between them. Germline lookup yields CDR1 MGHRA and CDR2 YSYEKL. CDR3 protein: CASSHLGRHAGEKLFF. The CDR3, as DNA: TGCGCCAGCAGCCACCTTGGTCGACATGCGGGAGAAAAACTGTTTTTT.

The V and J genes are TRBV28 and TRBJ1-5; D possibly corresponds to TRBD1 (6 bases). Trimming took 6 bases from V and 3 from J, leaving 15 bases between them. Germline V gives CDR1 MDHEN, CDR2 SYDVKM. This CDR3 is built from 15 residues. The CDR3 region has the DNA TGTGCCAGCAGGGATGGGGGGCACCCCAATCAGCCCCAGCATTTT. Translation gives CASRDGGHPNQPQHF.

The rearrangement joins TRBV11-2 to TRBJ2-3; D gene ambiguous. Germline-derived CDR1 and CDR2 are SGHAT and FQNNGV. The V gene lost 0 bases and the J gene lost 2 bases, with 3 bases spanning the gap. The CDR3 extends over 13 amino acids. CDR3 residues: CASSLETTDTQYF. The CDR3 bases are TGTGCCAGCAGCTTAGAGACCACAGATACGCAGTATTTT.

This rearrangement joins TRBV10-2 to TRBJ2-2, with D perhaps matching TRBD1 or TRBD2 (6 bases each). The CDR3 runs 17 residues. Germline V CDR1 and CDR2: WSHSY, SAAADI. V lost 7 bases, J lost 4 bases, and 22 bases lay in between. The CDR3 region is CASTGGRLLMTTGELFF. As DNA, the CDR3 is TGCGCCAGCACCGGGGGCCGCTTACTTATGACCACCGGGGAGCTGTTTTTT.

The chain uses TRBV19 and TRBJ2-4; 8 bases map to TRBD1. CDR1 and CDR2 (germline): LNHDA, SQIVND (reference sequence). J was trimmed by 9 bases and V by 6 bases; bases with no gene match: 7. There are 13 residues in the CDR3. CDR3 loop: CASSLGQGGIQYF. As DNA, the CDR3 is TGTGCCAGTAGCCTAGGACAGGGCGGCATTCAGTACTTC.

This clone was found a few times. The rearrangement links TRBV28 to TRBJ1-1; D unresolved. This CDR3 spans 14 amino acids. V lost 7 bases and J 1 base, leaving 13 bases between the germline ends. CDR1 is MDHEN and CDR2 is SYDVKM in the germline V gene. The DNA for the CDR3 is TGTGCCAGCACCTCATCTTGGGGGAACACTGAAGCTTTCTTT. This encodes CASTSSWGNTEAFF.

This clone has a handful of counts. The V gene is TRBV14, the J gene TRBJ1-1; 7 nucleotides align to TRBD1. The junction had 7 bases not matched to a gene; V was cut back by 3 bases and J by 3 bases. Germline loops: CDR1 SGHDN, CDR2 FVKESK. The CDR3 is made up of 15 amino acids. The CDR3 DNA reads TGTGCCAGCAGCCAGGTCCGGGACAGTGACACTGAAGCTTTCTTT. Its translation: CASSQVRDSDTEAFF.

The genes are TRBV5-1 and TRBJ2-4; 9 nucleotides line up with TRBD2. The CDR3 consists of 18 residues. Germline lookup yields CDR1 SGHRS and CDR2 YFSETQ. With V trimmed by 3 bases and J by 0 bases, 10 bases remained unmatched. CDR3 nucleotide sequence: TGCGCCAGCAGCTCCGGACGACTAGCGGATATAGCCAAAAACATTCAGTACTTC. Protein product: CASSSGRLADIAKNIQYF. Drawing the rest from reference TRBV5-1 and TRBJ2-4, the complete variable domain is KAGVTQTPRYLIKTRGQQVTLSCSPISGHRSVSWYQQTPGQGLQFLFEYFSETQRNKGNFPGRFSGRQFSNSRSEMNVSTLELGDSALYLCASSSGRLADIAKNIQYFGAGTRLSVL.

The chain joins TRBV18 to TRBJ1-1; D remains ambiguous. This CDR3 region has 15 residues. The V gene's germline CDR1 is KGHSH and CDR2 LQKENI. Trimming left V 3 bases short and J 4 bases short, with 15 bases between. CDR3 in DNA: TGTGCCAGCTCACCTTTGGGATCGGTGGGCACTGAAGCTTTCTTT. Translated: CASSPLGSVGTEAFF.

The gene calls are TRBV5-1 and TRBJ2-1; weak D call: TRBD2 (6 bases). Looked up from germline, CDR1 is SGHRS and CDR2 is YFSETQ. This CDR3 has 15 residues. Trimming cost V 3 bases and J 5 bases, with 15 bases left between them. CDR3 in DNA: TGCGCCAGCAGCTCGCAGCCGGGAGAGGACAATGAGCAGTTCTTC. Encoded protein: CASSSQPGEDNEQFF.

The chain links TRBV2 to TRBJ1-3; D is undetermined. V lost 3 bases and J lost 2, with 11 bases in between. In germline, CDR1 is SNHLY, CDR2 FYNNEI. This CDR3 contains 15 residues. CDR3 coding DNA: TGTGCCAGCAGTGATGAAGCTCGGACTGGAAACACCATATATTTT. Translation gives CASSDEARTGNTIYF.

The chain combines TRBV7-6 with TRBJ2-7; the match to TRBD1 covers 8 bases. Germline lookup yields CDR1 SGHVS and CDR2 FNYEAQ. V lost 5 bases to trimming and J lost 2 bases; unmatched junction nucleotides: 5. This CDR3 region has 14 residues. For the CDR3, the DNA is TGTGCCAGCAGCGTCGACAGGGGTCCCTACGAGCAGTACTTC. As protein: CASSVDRGPYEQYF.